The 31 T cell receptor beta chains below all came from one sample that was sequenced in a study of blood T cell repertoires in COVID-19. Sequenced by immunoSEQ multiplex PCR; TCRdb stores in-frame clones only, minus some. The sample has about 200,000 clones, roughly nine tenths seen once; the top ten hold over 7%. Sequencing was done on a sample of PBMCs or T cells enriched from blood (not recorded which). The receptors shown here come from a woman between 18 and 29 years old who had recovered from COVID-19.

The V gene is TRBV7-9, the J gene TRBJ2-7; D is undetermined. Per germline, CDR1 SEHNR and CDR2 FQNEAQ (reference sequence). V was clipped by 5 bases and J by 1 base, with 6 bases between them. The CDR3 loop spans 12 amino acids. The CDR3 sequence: CASSRGSYEQYF. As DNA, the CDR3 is TGTGCCAGCAGCCGCGGTTCCTACGAGCAGTACTTC. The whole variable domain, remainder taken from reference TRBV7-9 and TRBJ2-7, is DTGVSQNPRHKITKRGQNVTFRCDPISEHNRLYWYRQTLGQGPEFLTYFQNEAQLEKSRLLSDRFSAERPKGSFSTLEIQRTEQGDSAMYLCASSRGSYEQYFGPGTRLTVT.

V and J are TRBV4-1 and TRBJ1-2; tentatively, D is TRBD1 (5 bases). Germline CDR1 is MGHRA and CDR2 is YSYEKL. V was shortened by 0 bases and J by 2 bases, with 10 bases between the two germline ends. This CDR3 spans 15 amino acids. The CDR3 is CASSQDGQGNYGYTF. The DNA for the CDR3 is TGCGCCAGCAGCCAAGATGGGCAGGGCAACTATGGCTACACCTTC.

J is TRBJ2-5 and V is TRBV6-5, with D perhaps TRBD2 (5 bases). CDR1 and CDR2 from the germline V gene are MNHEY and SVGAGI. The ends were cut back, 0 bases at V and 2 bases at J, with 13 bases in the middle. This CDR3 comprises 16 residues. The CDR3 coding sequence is TGTGCCAGCAGTTACTCCCCAGCGGAGTATCAAGAGACCCAGTACTTC. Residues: CASSYSPAEYQETQYF.

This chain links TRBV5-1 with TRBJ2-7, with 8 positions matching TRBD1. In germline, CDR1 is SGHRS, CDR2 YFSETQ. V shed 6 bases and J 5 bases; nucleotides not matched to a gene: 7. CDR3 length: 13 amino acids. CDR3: CASTSRGRDEQYF. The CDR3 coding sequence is TGCGCCAGCACCTCCAGGGGGCGCGACGAGCAGTACTTC.

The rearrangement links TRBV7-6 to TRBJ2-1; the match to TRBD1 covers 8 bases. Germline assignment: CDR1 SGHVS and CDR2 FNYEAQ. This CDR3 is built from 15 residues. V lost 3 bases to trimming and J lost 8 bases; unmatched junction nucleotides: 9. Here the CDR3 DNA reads TGTGCCAGCAGCTTTACCACAGGGGGGTTCGATGAGCAGTTCTTC. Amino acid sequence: CASSFTTGGFDEQFF.

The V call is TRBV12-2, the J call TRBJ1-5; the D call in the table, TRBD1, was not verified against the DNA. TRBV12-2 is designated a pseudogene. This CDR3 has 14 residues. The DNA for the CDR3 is TGTGCAAGTCGCTCCGACAGTCCGCGGCAGCCCCAGCATTTT. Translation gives CASRSDSPRQPQHF.

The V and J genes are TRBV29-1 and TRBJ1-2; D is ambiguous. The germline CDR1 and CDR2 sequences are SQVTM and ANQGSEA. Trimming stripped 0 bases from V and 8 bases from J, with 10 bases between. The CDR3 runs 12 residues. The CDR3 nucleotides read TGCAGCGTTGAAGATAAGTGGGCCGGCTACACCTTC. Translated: CSVEDKWAGYTF. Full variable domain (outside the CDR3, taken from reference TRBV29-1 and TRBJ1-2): SAVISQKPSRDICQRGTSLTIQCQVDSQVTMMFWYRQQPGQSLTLIATANQGSEATYESGFVIDKFPISRPNLTFSTLTVSNMSPEDSSIYLCSVEDKWAGYTFGSGTRLTVV.

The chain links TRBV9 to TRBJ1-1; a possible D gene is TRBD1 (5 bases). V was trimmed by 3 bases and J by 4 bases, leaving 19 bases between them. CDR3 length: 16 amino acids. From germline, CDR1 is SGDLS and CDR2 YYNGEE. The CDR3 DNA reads TGTGCCAGCAGCGCACTAGAGGCGGGGGGAGTCACTGAAGCTTTCTTT. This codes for CASSALEAGGVTEAFF.

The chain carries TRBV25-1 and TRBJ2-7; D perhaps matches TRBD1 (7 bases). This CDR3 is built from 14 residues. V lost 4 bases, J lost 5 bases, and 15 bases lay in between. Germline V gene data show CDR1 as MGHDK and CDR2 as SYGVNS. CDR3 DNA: TGTGCCAGCAGTGCAGGGGGGCCTGTAGACGAGCAGTACTTC. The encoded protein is CASSAGGPVDEQYF.

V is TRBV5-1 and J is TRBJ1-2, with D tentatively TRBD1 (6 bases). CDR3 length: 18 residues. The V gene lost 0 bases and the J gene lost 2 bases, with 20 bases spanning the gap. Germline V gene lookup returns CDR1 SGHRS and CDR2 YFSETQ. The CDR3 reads CASSLAHSTGIPNYGYTF. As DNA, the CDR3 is TGCGCCAGCAGCTTGGCGCACTCGACAGGCATCCCAAACTATGGCTACACCTTC. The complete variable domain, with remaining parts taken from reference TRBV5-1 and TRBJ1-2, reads KAGVTQTPRYLIKTRGQQVTLSCSPISGHRSVSWYQQTPGQGLQFLFEYFSETQRNKGNFPGRFSGRQFSNSRSEMNVSTLELGDSALYLCASSLAHSTGIPNYGYTFGSGTRLTVV.

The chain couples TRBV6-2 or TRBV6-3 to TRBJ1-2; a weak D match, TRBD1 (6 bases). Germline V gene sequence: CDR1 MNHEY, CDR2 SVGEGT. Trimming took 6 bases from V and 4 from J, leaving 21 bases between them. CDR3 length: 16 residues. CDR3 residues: CASSPPGTTAFYGYTF. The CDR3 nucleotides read TGTGCCAGCAGCCCTCCCGGGACAACAGCCTTCTATGGCTACACCTTC.

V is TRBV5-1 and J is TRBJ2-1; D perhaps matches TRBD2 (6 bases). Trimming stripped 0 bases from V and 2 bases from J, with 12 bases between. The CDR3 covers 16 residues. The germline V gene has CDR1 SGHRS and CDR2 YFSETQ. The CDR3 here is CASSLGAGGAYNEQFF. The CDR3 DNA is TGCGCCAGCAGCTTGGGGGCAGGAGGGGCCTACAATGAGCAGTTCTTC. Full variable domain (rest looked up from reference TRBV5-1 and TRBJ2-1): KAGVTQTPRYLIKTRGQQVTLSCSPISGHRSVSWYQQTPGQGLQFLFEYFSETQRNKGNFPGRFSGRQFSNSRSEMNVSTLELGDSALYLCASSLGAGGAYNEQFFGPGTRLTVL.

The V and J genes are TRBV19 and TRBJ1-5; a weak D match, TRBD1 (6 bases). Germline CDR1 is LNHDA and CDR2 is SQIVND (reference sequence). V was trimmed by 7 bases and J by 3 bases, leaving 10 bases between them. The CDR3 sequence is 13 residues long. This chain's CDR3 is CASTGQSNQPQHF. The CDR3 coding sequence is TGTGCCAGTACCGGACAGTCCAATCAGCCCCAGCATTTT.

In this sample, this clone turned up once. The CDR3 spells CASSPGGSSYNSPLHF. In DNA, the CDR3 is TGTGCCAGCAGCCCGGGGGGGAGCTCCTATAATTCACCCCTCCACTTT. V and J are TRBV5-6 and TRBJ1-6; D may be TRBD1 (5 bases). The V and J ends lost 4 bases and 0 bases respectively, with 11 bases between them. Germline CDR1 reads SGHDT; CDR2 reads YYEEEE. The CDR3 runs to 16 residues.

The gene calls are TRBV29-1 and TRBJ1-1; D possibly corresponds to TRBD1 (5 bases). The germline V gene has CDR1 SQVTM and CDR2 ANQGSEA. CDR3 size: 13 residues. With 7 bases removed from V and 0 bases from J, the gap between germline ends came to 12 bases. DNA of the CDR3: TGCAGCGCCGGCCAGGGAATGAACACTGAAGCTTTCTTT. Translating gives CSAGQGMNTEAFF.

CDR3 residues: CASSRRSDGLYGYTF. The DNA of the CDR3 is TGTGCCAGCAGCCGACGGAGTGACGGACTCTATGGCTACACCTTC. The gene calls are TRBV3-1 (or the pseudogene TRBV3-2) and TRBJ1-2; no firm D call. In germline, CDR1 is LGHDT, CDR2 YNNKEL (reference sequence). Trimming removed 4 bases from V and 4 bases from J, with 16 bases in between. This CDR3 is built from 15 residues.

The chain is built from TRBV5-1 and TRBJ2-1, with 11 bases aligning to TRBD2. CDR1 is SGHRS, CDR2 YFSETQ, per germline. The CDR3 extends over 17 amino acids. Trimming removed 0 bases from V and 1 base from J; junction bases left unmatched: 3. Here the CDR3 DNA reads TGCGCCAGCAGCTTGGTAGCGGGGGGGAATTCCTACAATGAGCAGTTCTTC. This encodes CASSLVAGGNSYNEQFF.

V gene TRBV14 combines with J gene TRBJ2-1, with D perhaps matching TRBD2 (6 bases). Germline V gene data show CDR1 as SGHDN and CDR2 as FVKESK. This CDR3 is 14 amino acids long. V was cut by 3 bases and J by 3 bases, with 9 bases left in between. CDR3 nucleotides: TGTGCCAGCAGCCAGGGGGGATTCTACAATGAGCAGTTCTTC. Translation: CASSQGGFYNEQFF.

CDR3 DNA sequence: TGTGCCAGCGGCATGACTAGCGGGGGAAACATTCAGTACTTC. This sequence encodes CASGMTSGGNIQYF. The chain recombines TRBV7-2 with TRBJ2-4, with TRBD2 matching over 12 bases. The J segment lost 6 bases and the V segment lost 8 bases, leaving 5 bases of the junction unmatched. CDR1 is SGHTA and CDR2 is FQGNSA in the germline V gene. This CDR3 region has 14 residues.

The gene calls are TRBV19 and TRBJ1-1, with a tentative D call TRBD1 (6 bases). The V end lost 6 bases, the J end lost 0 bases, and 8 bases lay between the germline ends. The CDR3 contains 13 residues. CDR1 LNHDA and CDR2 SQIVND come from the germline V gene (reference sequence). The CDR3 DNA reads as TGTGCCAGTAGGGGGACACTGAACACTGAAGCTTTCTTT. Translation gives CASRGTLNTEAFF.

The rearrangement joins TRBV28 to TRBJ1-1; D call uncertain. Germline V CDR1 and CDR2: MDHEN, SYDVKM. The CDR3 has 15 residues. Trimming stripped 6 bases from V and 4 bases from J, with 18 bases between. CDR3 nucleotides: TGTGCCAGCAGGCGAACGGAGTTTCGAGGCACTGAAGCTTTCTTT. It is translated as CASRRTEFRGTEAFF.

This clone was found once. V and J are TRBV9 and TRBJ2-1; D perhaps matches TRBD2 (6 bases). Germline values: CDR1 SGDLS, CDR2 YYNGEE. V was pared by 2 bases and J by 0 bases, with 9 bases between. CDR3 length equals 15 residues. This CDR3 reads CASSVLAASYNEQFF. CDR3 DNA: TGTGCCAGCAGCGTGTTAGCGGCCTCCTACAATGAGCAGTTCTTC.

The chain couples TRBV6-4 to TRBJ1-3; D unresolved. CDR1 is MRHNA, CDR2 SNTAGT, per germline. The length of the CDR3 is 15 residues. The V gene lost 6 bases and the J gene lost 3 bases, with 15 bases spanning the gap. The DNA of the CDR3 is TGTGCCAGCAGGGGCAGGCCAGCCGATGGAAACACCATATATTTT. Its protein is CASRGRPADGNTIYF.

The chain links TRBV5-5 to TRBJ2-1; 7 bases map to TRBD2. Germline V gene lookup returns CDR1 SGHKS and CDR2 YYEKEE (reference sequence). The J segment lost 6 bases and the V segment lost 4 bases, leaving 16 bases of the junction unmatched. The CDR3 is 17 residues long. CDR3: CASSPHHLGGTGNEQFF. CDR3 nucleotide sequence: TGTGCCAGCAGCCCACACCATTTGGGGGGGACGGGCAATGAGCAGTTCTTC.

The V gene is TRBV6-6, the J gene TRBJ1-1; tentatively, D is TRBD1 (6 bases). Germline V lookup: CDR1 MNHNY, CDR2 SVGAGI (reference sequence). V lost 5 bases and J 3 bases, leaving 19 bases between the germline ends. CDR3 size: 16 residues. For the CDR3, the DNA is TGTGCCAGCAGTCCATCCCTTTTCAGGGGAGACACTGAAGCTTTCTTT. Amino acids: CASSPSLFRGDTEAFF.

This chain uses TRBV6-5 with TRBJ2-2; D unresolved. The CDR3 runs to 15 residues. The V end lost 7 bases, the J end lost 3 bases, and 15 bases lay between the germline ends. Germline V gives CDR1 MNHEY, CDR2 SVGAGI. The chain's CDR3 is CASKNGKTDTGELFF. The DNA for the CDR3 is TGTGCCAGCAAAAACGGTAAAACGGACACCGGGGAGCTGTTTTTT.

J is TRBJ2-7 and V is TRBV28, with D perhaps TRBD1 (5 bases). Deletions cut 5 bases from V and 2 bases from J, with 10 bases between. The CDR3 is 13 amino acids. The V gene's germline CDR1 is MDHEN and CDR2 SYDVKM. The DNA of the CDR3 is TGTGCCAGCAGTCCAGGGTCCCCCTACGAGCAGTACTTC. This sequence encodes CASSPGSPYEQYF. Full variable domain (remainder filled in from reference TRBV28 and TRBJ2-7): DVKVTQSSRYLVKRTGEKVFLECVQDMDHENMFWYRQDPGLGLRLIYFSYDVKMKEKGDIPEGYSVSREKKERFSLILESASTNQTSMYLCASSPGSPYEQYFGPGTRLTVT.

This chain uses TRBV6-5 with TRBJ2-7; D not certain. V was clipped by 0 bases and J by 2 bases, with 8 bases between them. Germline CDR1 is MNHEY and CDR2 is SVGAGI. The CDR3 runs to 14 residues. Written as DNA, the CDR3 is TGTGCCAGCAGTTACTCGGAGCTACCCTACGAGCAGTACTTC. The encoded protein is CASSYSELPYEQYF.

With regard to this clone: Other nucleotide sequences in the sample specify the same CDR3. In DNA form, the CDR3 reads TGTGCCATCAGTGAGTCCAGCGGGGGCACCTACAATGAGCAGTTCTTC. It translates to CAISESSGGTYNEQFF. The V and J genes are TRBV10-3 and TRBJ2-1, with TRBD2 matching over 8 bases. The V segment lost 0 bases and the J segment 2 bases; nucleotides outside the gene matches: 3. CDR1 is ENHRY and CDR2 is SYGVKD in the germline V gene. CDR3 length: 16 amino acids.

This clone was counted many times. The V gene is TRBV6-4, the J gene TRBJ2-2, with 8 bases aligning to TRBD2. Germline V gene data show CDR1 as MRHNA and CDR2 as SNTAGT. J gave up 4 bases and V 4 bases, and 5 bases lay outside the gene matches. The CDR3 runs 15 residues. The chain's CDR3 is CASSVSGDGTGELFF. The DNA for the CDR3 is TGTGCCAGCAGTGTTAGCGGGGACGGCACCGGGGAGCTGTTTTTT.

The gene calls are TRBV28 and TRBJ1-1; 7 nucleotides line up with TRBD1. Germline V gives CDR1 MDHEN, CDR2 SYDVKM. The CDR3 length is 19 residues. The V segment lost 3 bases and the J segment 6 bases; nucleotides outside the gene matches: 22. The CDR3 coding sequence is TGTGCCAGCAGTTTTTCTACGGGTTTCAACTTACAGGGGCTGGCTGAAGCTTTCTTT. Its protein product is CASSFSTGFNLQGLAEAFF. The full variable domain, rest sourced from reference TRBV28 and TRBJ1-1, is DVKVTQSSRYLVKRTGEKVFLECVQDMDHENMFWYRQDPGLGLRLIYFSYDVKMKEKGDIPEGYSVSREKKERFSLILESASTNQTSMYLCASSFSTGFNLQGLAEAFFGQGTRLTVV.